These 29 T cell receptor beta chains were sequenced from one sample in a study of OX40 agonist ivuxolimab in advanced cancers. TCRdb's copy holds only in-frame clones and misses some; the assay was immunoSEQ multiplex PCR. This table has over 40,000 clones, 87% appearing once. The sequencing here drew on CD4+ or CD8+ T cells sorted from blood, taken in a trial of the OX40 agonist ivuxolimab. Receptor source: an adult with an advanced solid tumor such as melanoma, head and neck, liver or kidney cancer.

The chain recombines TRBV5-1 with TRBJ2-5; the D gene is possibly TRBD1 (5 bases). The DNA end lines up better with TRBJ2-7; the J call may be wrong. This CDR3 is built from 14 residues. Per the germline V gene, CDR1 is SGHRS and CDR2 is YFSETQ. In DNA form, the CDR3 reads TGCGCCAGCAGCTTGCGAGACAGATCCTACGAGCAGTACTTC. The encoded protein is CASSLRDRSYEQYF.

This clone was recorded only once. The V call is TRBV9, the J call TRBJ2-3, with D unclear. Trimming stripped 2 bases from V and 3 bases from J, with 13 bases between. Germline V gene sequence: CDR1 SGDLS, CDR2 YYNGEE. CDR3 size: 15 residues. CDR3 sequence reads: CASSVRSLGTDTQYF. Written as DNA, the CDR3 is TGTGCCAGCAGCGTTAGAAGTCTGGGAACAGATACGCAGTATTTT.

This chain joins TRBV28 and TRBJ1-1; D might be TRBD1 (6 bases). CDR1 MDHEN and CDR2 SYDVKM come from the germline V gene. With 7 bases removed from V and 6 bases from J, the gap between germline ends came to 15 bases. There are 13 residues in the CDR3. CDR3 DNA: TGTGCCAGCACCCTAACACAGGGTCCTGAAGCTTTCTTT. Its translation: CASTLTQGPEAFF.

This sequence joins TRBV18 and TRBJ2-7; D is undetermined. CDR1 and CDR2 (germline): KGHSH, LQKENI. The CDR3 consists of 14 residues. V was shortened by 2 bases and J by 3 bases, with 11 bases between the two germline ends. The CDR3 DNA sequence: TGTGCCAGCTCACCAGGCTATTCTAACTACGAGCAGTACTTC. It is translated as CASSPGYSNYEQYF.

The chain's CDR3 is CASSRTSGRRNEQFF. CDR3 coding DNA: TGTGCCAGTAGCCGGACTAGCGGGAGAAGGAATGAGCAGTTCTTC. J is TRBJ2-1 and V is TRBV19; 13 positions agree with TRBD2. Germline assignment: CDR1 LNHDA and CDR2 SQIVND (reference sequence). The CDR3 runs 15 residues. Trimming at V came to 6 bases and at J to 7 bases, leaving 6 bases not matched to a gene. Combining the CDR3 with reference TRBV19 and TRBJ2-1 gives the whole variable domain DGGITQSPKYLFRKEGQNVTLSCEQNLNHDAMYWYRQDPGQGLRLIYYSQIVNDFQKGDIAEGYSVSREKKESFPLTVTSAQKNPTAFYLCASSRTSGRRNEQFFGPGTRLTVL.

The chain employs TRBV9 and TRBJ2-3, with a possible D match to TRBD2 (6 bases). Germline CDR1 reads SGDLS; CDR2 reads YYNGEE. The CDR3 loop spans 15 amino acids. Trimming removed 4 bases at V and 1 base at J, with 13 bases between. This chain's CDR3 is CASSSASAGTDTQYF. CDR3 nucleotides: TGTGCCAGCAGCTCTGCTAGCGCTGGCACAGATACGCAGTATTTT.

The rearrangement links TRBV28 to TRBJ2-3; TRBD1 matches 9 bases. V was pared by 6 bases and J by 2 bases, with 18 bases of the junction left unmatched. The germline gives CDR1 MDHEN, CDR2 SYDVKM. The CDR3 totals 19 residues. CDR3 nucleotides: TGTGCCAGCAGCCCGACCCTAGGACAGGGGCCAAGTTTCACAGATACGCAGTATTTT. Its protein product is CASSPTLGQGPSFTDTQYF.

CDR3 region: CASSRSGSTPYEQYF. In DNA, the CDR3 is TGTGCCAGCAGCCGATCCGGGAGCACCCCCTACGAGCAGTACTTC. The J gene is TRBJ2-7, the V gene TRBV7-6; D possibly corresponds to TRBD2 (6 bases). V shed 5 bases and J shed 2 bases, with 16 bases lying between them. The CDR3 spans 15 residues. The germline V gene has CDR1 SGHVS and CDR2 FNYEAQ.

This clone was seen more than once but under ten times. J is TRBJ2-7 and V is TRBV14, with D uncertain. The germline V gene encodes CDR1 SGHDN and CDR2 FVKESK. Trimming pared 4 bases from V and 3 bases from J, leaving 16 bases between. The CDR3 contains 15 residues. This CDR3 reads CASSPARSVGYEQYF. Written as DNA, the CDR3 is TGTGCCAGCAGCCCCGCCAGGTCTGTTGGCTACGAGCAGTACTTC.

The genes are TRBV6-1 and TRBJ2-2; D uncertain. Germline CDR1 and CDR2: MNHNS and SASEGT. CDR3 size: 13 residues. Trimming took off 2 bases at V and 4 bases at J, with 5 bases between the two ends. The CDR3 sequence: CASSEWVTGELFF. DNA of the CDR3: TGTGCCAGCAGTGAATGGGTCACCGGGGAGCTGTTTTTT.

V gene TRBV6-1 combines with J gene TRBJ2-3; D call uncertain. With 4 bases removed from V and 0 bases from J, the gap between germline ends came to 17 bases. The CDR3 covers 17 residues. Germline V gene lookup returns CDR1 MNHNS and CDR2 SASEGT. CDR3 sequence reads: CASSAWGRSTSTDTQYF. CDR3 nucleotides: TGTGCCAGCAGTGCATGGGGTCGATCCACTAGCACAGATACGCAGTATTTT.

The J gene is TRBJ2-6, the V gene TRBV11-2; D is unclear. V lost 5 bases and J 1 base, leaving 12 bases between the germline ends. Germline V lookup: CDR1 SGHAT, CDR2 FQNNGV. This CDR3 has 16 amino acids. The CDR3 DNA is TGTGCCAGCAGCCCCGCTTGGCAGTCTGGGGCCAACGTCCTGACTTTC. It is translated as CASSPAWQSGANVLTF.

This clone was found once. The chain recombines TRBV5-4 with TRBJ2-3; 9 positions match TRBD1. The ends lost 0 bases at V and 8 bases at J; junction bases unmatched: 7. Looked up from germline, CDR1 is SGHNT and CDR2 is YYREEE (reference sequence). The CDR3 is 15 amino acids. CDR3: CASSLGGQGPGTQYF. The CDR3 DNA is TGTGCCAGCAGCTTGGGGGGACAGGGTCCAGGTACGCAGTATTTT.

V is TRBV19 and J is TRBJ2-5; D tentatively fits TRBD1 or TRBD2 (5 bases each). CDR3 length: 14 amino acids. Deletions cut 6 bases from V and 4 bases from J, with 15 bases between. Germline-derived CDR1 and CDR2 are LNHDA and SQIVND (reference sequence). As DNA, the CDR3 is TGTGCCAGTAGGGCGCCGGGACGGGGAGAGACCCAGTACTTC. Encoded protein: CASRAPGRGETQYF.

The V call is TRBV28, the J call TRBJ2-6, with 7 positions matching TRBD1. This CDR3 has 17 amino acids. V dropped 5 bases and J dropped 0; count of bases not matched to a gene: 7. The germline gives CDR1 MDHEN, CDR2 SYDVKM. The CDR3 bases are TGTGCCAGCAGTACATGGGACAGTGCCTCTGGGGCCAACGTCCTGACTTTC. It encodes CASSTWDSASGANVLTF. The variable domain in full, completed from reference TRBV28 and TRBJ2-6, reads DVKVTQSSRYLVKRTGEKVFLECVQDMDHENMFWYRQDPGLGLRLIYFSYDVKMKEKGDIPEGYSVSREKKERFSLILESASTNQTSMYLCASSTWDSASGANVLTFGAGSRLTVL.

V and J are TRBV29-1 and TRBJ1-2; D is undetermined. Germline CDR1 SQVTM, CDR2 ANQGSEA. The V end lost 0 bases, the J end lost 4 bases, and 12 bases lay between the germline ends. This CDR3 spans 14 amino acids. CDR3 loop: CSVEDRDKPYGYTF. The CDR3 nucleotides are TGCAGCGTTGAAGATCGCGACAAACCCTATGGCTACACCTTC.

V usage is TRBV5-6 and J usage is TRBJ2-7, with D perhaps TRBD2 (5 bases). CDR1 and CDR2 (germline): SGHDT, YYEEEE. The CDR3 length is 14 residues. The V end lost 0 bases, the J end lost 6 bases, and 13 bases lay between the germline ends. CDR3 coding DNA: TGTGCCAGCAGCTTGGGATCCGGGAACATCGAGCAGTACTTC. Translating it yields CASSLGSGNIEQYF.

The chain joins TRBV5-1 to TRBJ1-1, with no clear D. With 0 bases removed from V and 1 base from J, the gap between germline ends came to 4 bases. The CDR3 covers 13 residues. Germline V gene lookup returns CDR1 SGHRS and CDR2 YFSETQ. CDR3 region: CASSLVPNTEAFF. The CDR3, as DNA: TGCGCCAGCAGCTTGGTTCCGAACACTGAAGCTTTCTTT.

This chain joins TRBV7-9 and TRBJ2-5; D unresolved. Germline V lookup: CDR1 SEHNR, CDR2 FQNEAQ (reference sequence). V lost 6 bases and J lost 4, with 12 bases in between. This CDR3 comprises 13 residues. The CDR3: CASSSQMGETQYF. In DNA form, the CDR3 reads TGTGCCAGCAGTTCACAAATGGGAGAGACCCAGTACTTC.

This rearrangement joins TRBV21-1 to TRBJ2-4; the table gives TRBD1 as D, unverified against the DNA. TRBV21-1 is marked as a pseudogene. The CDR3 totals 18 residues. CDR3 region: CASSKASGNRLAKNIQYF. The CDR3, as DNA: TGTGCCAGCAGCAAAGCTTCGGGTAACAGGTTGGCCAAAAACATTCAGTACTTC.

This sequence joins TRBV10-3 and TRBJ2-5; D tentatively fits TRBD1 or TRBD2 (5 bases each). Germline V gene sequence: CDR1 ENHRY, CDR2 SYGVKD. The V gene lost 3 bases and the J gene lost 1 base, with 12 bases spanning the gap. The CDR3 is 15 amino acids. The DNA of the CDR3 is TGTGCCATCAGTGACCCCCGGGGCGGCCAAGAGACCCAGTACTTC. It codes for CAISDPRGGQETQYF.

This sequence joins TRBV7-9 and TRBJ1-1; D ambiguous. CDR3 length: 13 residues. Trimming removed 2 bases from V and 1 base from J, with 5 bases in between. Germline CDR1 is SEHNR and CDR2 is FQNEAQ (reference sequence). As DNA, the CDR3 is TGTGCCAGCAGCTTATCAGGGAACACTGAAGCTTTCTTT. It encodes CASSLSGNTEAFF.

This clone was detected only once. The chain couples TRBV28 to TRBJ1-1, with 9 bases matching TRBD1. Germline lookup yields CDR1 MDHEN and CDR2 SYDVKM. The ends lost 11 bases at V and 2 bases at J; junction bases unmatched: 6. The CDR3 runs to 13 residues. CDR3 amino acids: CAGGGQGNTEAFF. The CDR3 DNA reads as TGTGCCGGGGGGGGACAGGGAAACACTGAAGCTTTCTTT.

The count of this clone is one. This chain links TRBV4-2 with TRBJ2-7, with D maybe TRBD1 (6 bases). The V end was cut by 1 base, the J end by 1 base, with 8 bases between. The CDR3 is 14 residues long. Germline assignment: CDR1 LGHNA and CDR2 YNFKEQ. CDR3 DNA: TGTGCCAGCAGCCAAGTGGGACAATCCTACGAGCAGTACTTC. Its protein product is CASSQVGQSYEQYF.

The CDR3 DNA is TGTGCCAGCTCACCACCGTTTAGCAACACTGAAGCTTTCTTT. Protein: CASSPPFSNTEAFF. The gene calls are TRBV18 and TRBJ1-1; D not resolved. The ends were cut back, 0 bases at V and 2 bases at J, with 7 bases in the middle. The germline V gene has CDR1 KGHSH and CDR2 LQKENI. The CDR3 spans 14 residues.

The V and J genes are TRBV4-1 and TRBJ1-2; tentative D call: TRBD1 (6 bases). The CDR3 has 15 amino acids. The ends were cut back, 4 bases at V and 4 bases at J, with 16 bases in the middle. CDR1 MGHRA and CDR2 YSYEKL come from the germline V gene. The CDR3 loop is CASSPSGGEIYGYTF. DNA for the CDR3: TGCGCCAGCAGCCCGTCTGGGGGCGAGATCTATGGCTACACCTTC.

This chain links TRBV30 with TRBJ2-6; D not certain. Germline V gene lookup returns CDR1 GTSNPN and CDR2 SVGIG (reference sequence). The V and J ends lost 1 base and 2 bases respectively, with 6 bases between them. The CDR3 has 14 residues. The CDR3 DNA reads TGTGCCTGGAGTGCCCGACCTGGGGCCAACGTCCTGACTTTC. Amino acid sequence: CAWSARPGANVLTF.

The V and J genes are TRBV9 and TRBJ2-2; D remains unclear. The V gene's germline CDR1 is SGDLS and CDR2 YYNGEE. CDR3 length equals 12 residues. Trimming took off 0 bases at V and 7 bases at J, with 4 bases between the two ends. The CDR3 nucleotides read TGTGCCAGCAGCGTAGCGGACGGGGAGCTGTTTTTT. It yields the protein CASSVADGELFF.

The chain recombines TRBV7-8 with TRBJ1-5; D not certain. Germline V lookup: CDR1 SGHVS, CDR2 FQNEAQ. Trimming stripped 1 base from V and 0 bases from J, with 13 bases between. The CDR3 has 17 amino acids. CDR3 protein: CASSLVTSHLSNQPQHF. As DNA, the CDR3 is TGTGCCAGCAGCTTAGTGACCAGCCACCTTAGCAATCAGCCCCAGCATTTT. Together with reference TRBV7-8 and TRBJ1-5, the CDR3 gives the full variable domain: GAGVSQSPRYKVAKRGQDVALRCDPISGHVSLFWYQQALGQGPEFLTYFQNEAQLDKSGLPSDRFFAERPEGSVSTLKIQRTQQEDSAVYLCASSLVTSHLSNQPQHFGDGTRLSIL.